These T cell receptor beta chains were read from a single sample in a study of T cells after yellow fever vaccination. TCRdb fed the 5' RACE reads into MiXCR, producing one record per CDR3 protein. The sample lists a few hundred thousand distinct CDR3 sequences, about 6.9% occurring once. This sample comprised PBMCs, obtained roughly 47 days after the first yellow fever vaccination. These TCRs come from a man between 18 and 29 years old who received the YFV17D yellow fever vaccine. Each CDR3 is given with its conserved first and last residue. D genes are given only for firm matches. Clone size is shown for a subset of rows, as once, few, many or a class of expanded clone.

j_call,d_call,v_call,clone_size,cdr3_nt,cdr3_aa
TRBJ2-1,NA,TRBV7-2,many,TGTGCCAGCAGCTTATTTGGTAGGCTCTACTACAATGAGCAGTTCTTC,CASSLFGRLYYNEQFF
TRBJ2-1,TRBD1,TRBV5-1,NA,TGCGCCAGCAGAAGACAGGGGTCCGACAATGAGCAGTTCTTC,CASRRQGSDNEQFF
TRBJ1-2,NA,TRBV7-3,few,TGTGCCAGCAGCGCTAGCCAGGGCGGTGTCTATGGCTACACCTTC,CASSASQGGVYGYTF
TRBJ1-2,TRBD1,TRBV6-5,few,TGTGCCAGCAGTTTTTTGACAGGGGGTGACCGACTTATTGGCTACACCTTC,CASSFLTGGDRLIGYTF
TRBJ2-2,NA,TRBV20-1,few,TGCAGTGCTAGAGAGGCTAACACCGGGGAGCTGTTTTTT,CSAREANTGELFF
TRBJ2-5,NA,TRBV6-2/TRBV6-3,many,TGTGCCAGCAGTTACGTTGAGACCCAGTACTTC,CASSYVETQYF
TRBJ1-2,NA,TRBV29-1,few,TGCAGCGTCTCCCCCGGCAGGGACTATGGCTACACCTTC,CSVSPGRDYGYTF
TRBJ1-5,NA,TRBV6-5,few,TGTGCCAGCAGAACGGGGGACCAGCCCCAGCATTTT,CASRTGDQPQHF
TRBJ2-5,NA,TRBV7-2,NA,TGTGCCAGCAGCCTCGTCGTGGAGGGGAAGACCCAGTACTTC,CASSLVVEGKTQYF
TRBJ2-1,TRBD2,TRBV4-3,few,TGCGCCAGCACCCCAGTCGCGGGGGGGTACAATGAGCAGTTCTTC,CASTPVAGGYNEQFF